These T cell receptor beta chains were read from a single sample in a study of blood T cells in healthy people across ages. TCRdb independently ran MiXCR on the 5' RACE reads; one entry per CDR3 protein. The table includes about 800,000 distinct CDR3 sequences, around 25% detected once. The same data also contributed to another study, on T cells of mothers and their children.

Sequenced sample: blood. These receptors were obtained from a boy between 10 and 17 years old in good health. CDR3s include the opening cysteine and the closing phenylalanine or tryptophan. Each record gives: J gene, D gene, V gene, CDR3 protein. D genes are given only for firm matches.

j_call: TRBJ2-1; d_call: TRBD2; v_call: TRBV29-1; cdr3_aa: CSVGGLAGGSSYNEQFF
j_call: TRBJ1-1; d_call: TRBD1; v_call: TRBV3-1; cdr3_aa: CASSFRTGGTEAFF
j_call: TRBJ1-4; d_call: NA; v_call: TRBV7-2; cdr3_aa: CASSQRVGDNEKLFF
j_call: TRBJ2-3; d_call: NA; v_call: TRBV10-3; cdr3_aa: CAISEGNLEDTQYF
j_call: TRBJ2-5; d_call: NA; v_call: TRBV7-9; cdr3_aa: CASCAMGETQYF
j_call: TRBJ2-5; d_call: TRBD2; v_call: TRBV6-2/TRBV6-3; cdr3_aa: CASSYIGGYQETQYF
j_call: TRBJ2-7; d_call: NA; v_call: TRBV5-6; cdr3_aa: CASSFPRESSYEQYF
j_call: NA; d_call: TRBD2; v_call: TRBV29-1; cdr3_aa: CSVELAASNEQYF
j_call: TRBJ2-1; d_call: NA; v_call: TRBV28; cdr3_aa: CASTDLDGYNEQFF
j_call: TRBJ1-2; d_call: NA; v_call: TRBV7-9; cdr3_aa: CASSSPGTDYGYTF
j_call: TRBJ1-1; d_call: TRBD1; v_call: TRBV5-1; cdr3_aa: CASSLETGWAEAFF
j_call: TRBJ1-4; d_call: NA; v_call: TRBV28; cdr3_aa: CASSFYREPGEKLFF
j_call: TRBJ1-1; d_call: NA; v_call: TRBV29-1; cdr3_aa: CSVGPFTEAFF
j_call: TRBJ2-1; d_call: TRBD2; v_call: TRBV6-1; cdr3_aa: CASAGLAGSYNEQFF
j_call: NA; d_call: TRBD1; v_call: TRBV13; cdr3_aa: CASSYTGVNYEQYF
j_call: TRBJ2-1; d_call: NA; v_call: TRBV11-2; cdr3_aa: CASSLGRLARYNEQFF
j_call: TRBJ2-1; d_call: NA; v_call: TRBV7-2; cdr3_aa: CASSLMLAVYNEQFF
j_call: TRBJ2-7; d_call: TRBD1; v_call: TRBV7-2; cdr3_aa: CASSIQGAYEQYF
j_call: TRBJ2-7; d_call: TRBD1; v_call: TRBV20-1; cdr3_aa: CSASGTGSSYEQYF
j_call: TRBJ1-1; d_call: NA; v_call: TRBV6-7; cdr3_aa: CASNNRAIKGTEAFF
j_call: TRBJ2-5; d_call: NA; v_call: TRBV18; cdr3_aa: CASSPQISLQETQYF
j_call: NA; d_call: TRBD2; v_call: TRBV11-2; cdr3_aa: CASRRVAGIYNEQFF
j_call: TRBJ2-7; d_call: NA; v_call: TRBV14; cdr3_aa: CASSQVPLRHEQYF
j_call: TRBJ1-6; d_call: NA; v_call: TRBV5-1; cdr3_aa: CASSLANNNSPLHF
j_call: TRBJ1-2; d_call: TRBD1; v_call: TRBV6-5; cdr3_aa: CASSTRTGKGYTF
j_call: TRBJ2-5; d_call: NA; v_call: TRBV10-3; cdr3_aa: CAISESGTPRGTQYF
j_call: TRBJ2-1; d_call: TRBD1; v_call: TRBV10-3; cdr3_aa: CASGGGTGWDEQFF
j_call: TRBJ2-3; d_call: TRBD1; v_call: TRBV29-1; cdr3_aa: CSVETGDGTDTQYF
j_call: TRBJ2-5; d_call: NA; v_call: TRBV6-2/TRBV6-3; cdr3_aa: CASSYHGSGETQYF
j_call: TRBJ2-1; d_call: TRBD2; v_call: TRBV6-5; cdr3_aa: CASSYIAGAYNEQFF
j_call: NA; d_call: NA; v_call: TRBV15; cdr3_aa: CATSRPSVLPGETQYF
j_call: TRBJ2-7; d_call: NA; v_call: TRBV2; cdr3_aa: CASSDTGGSYYEQYF
j_call: TRBJ1-2; d_call: TRBD1; v_call: TRBV5-1; cdr3_aa: CASSPGQLATYGYTF
j_call: TRBJ1-1; d_call: NA; v_call: TRBV4-1; cdr3_aa: CASSQDTGTEAFF
j_call: TRBJ2-5; d_call: NA; v_call: TRBV6-1; cdr3_aa: CASSDGGGQETQYF
j_call: TRBJ2-1; d_call: NA; v_call: TRBV6-2/TRBV6-3; cdr3_aa: CASSTGHYNEQFF
j_call: NA; d_call: NA; v_call: TRBV29-1; cdr3_aa: CSVQVPQTYEQYF
j_call: TRBJ2-7; d_call: TRBD1; v_call: TRBV20-1; cdr3_aa: CSAAQRQGYEQYF
j_call: TRBJ2-7; d_call: TRBD2; v_call: TRBV6-2/TRBV6-3; cdr3_aa: CASSYQRLAGIIPYKQYF